These T cell receptor beta chains were read from a single sample in a study of T cell responses to AZD1222 COVID-19 vaccine. Here immunoSEQ multiplex PCR was the method, and the copy in TCRdb shows in-frame clones only, minus some. The sample contains 100,000 to 130,000 clones, more than 70% of which appear only once. The source was peripheral blood, collected on day 0 of MenACWY control vaccination. The receptors were sampled from an adult in good health. The CDR3 runs from the conserved cysteine through the conserved F or W. The order of the fields is V gene, D gene, CDR3 length, clone size, J gene, CDR3 DNA, CDR3 protein. A D gene is named only where the DNA matches it firmly. Size is stated for part of the rows, as once, few or many counts, or as a class when the clone is expanded.

TRBV11-2,-,16,-,TRBJ2-3,TGTGCCAGCAGGAAAGAGGTGGGGGCTGTGACAGATACGCAGTATTTT,CASRKEVGAVTDTQYF
TRBV19,-,14,once,TRBJ1-6,TGTGCCAGTAGTATAATGGGGGTTAATTCACCCCTCCACTTT,CASSIMGVNSPLHF
TRBV7-9,-,13,-,TRBJ1-2,TGTGCCAGCAGCTCCGAAACAGGGCGCGGCTACACCTTC,CASSSETGRGYTF
TRBV5-5,-,13,-,TRBJ1-2,TGTGCCAGCAGCTTGGCGGGGGACTATGGCTACACCTTC,CASSLAGDYGYTF
TRBV2,-,14,-,TRBJ2-7,TGTGCCAGCAGTGAATCCACTGTTAGCTACGAGCAGTACTTC,CASSESTVSYEQYF
TRBV11-1,-,15,-,TRBJ2-1,TGTGCCAGCAGCTTAGGAGGGGACCGCTACAATGAGCAGTTCTTC,CASSLGGDRYNEQFF
TRBV5-1,-,14,-,TRBJ1-4,TGCGCCAGCAGGTCCGGTCCAACTAATGAAAAACTGTTTTTT,CASRSGPTNEKLFF
TRBV6-1,-,13,-,TRBJ1-2,TGTGCCAGCAGTGAACGGGGGGACTATGGCTACACCTTC,CASSERGDYGYTF
TRBV2,-,14,-,TRBJ1-1,TGTGCCAGCAGTGAGGAGAGGGGACCCACTGAAGCTTTCTTT,CASSEERGPTEAFF
TRBV5-1,-,14,-,TRBJ2-5,TGCGCCAGCAGCTTGGGGGCGGTTCTGGGGACCCAGTACTTC,CASSLGAVLGTQYF
TRBV5-1,-,17,-,TRBJ2-1,TGCGCCAGCAGCTTGGCAGGGGCGTCGCCATCTCAGAGTGAGCAGTTCTTC,CASSLAGASPSQSEQFF
TRBV21-1,-,15,-,TRBJ1-6,TGTGCCAGCAGCAAAGCAAGGGGGCGGGAGTCACCCCTCCACTTT,CASSKARGRESPLHF
TRBV28,-,13,-,TRBJ1-1,TGTGCCAGCAGTTTTGTATCGGCGGAAGAAGCTTTCTTT,CASSFVSAEEAFF
TRBV18,TRBD1,14,-,TRBJ2-5,TGTGCCAGCTCACCACCGCCAGGGGGAGAGACCCAGTACTTC,CASSPPPGGETQYF
TRBV30,-,11,-,TRBJ2-7,TGTGCCTGGAGGTTAGGTACCGAGCAGTACTTC,CAWRLGTEQYF
TRBV19,-,17,-,TRBJ2-6,TGTGCCAGCCTACTCGGGACTTCTGCCTCTGGGGCCAACGTCCTGACTTTC,CASLLGTSASGANVLTF
TRBV9,-,13,few,TRBJ1-1,TGTGCCAGCAGCGTAGACGTGAACACTGAAGCTTTCTTT,CASSVDVNTEAFF